This T cell receptor (beta chain) was captured in a study of shared clonotypes between healthy human individuals. Whole-study context: A couple of women and a few men aged 18 to 49 served as donors.

Libraries were prepared by immunoSEQ multiplex PCR; TCRdb keeps only in-frame clonotypes and omits some of them. The sample lists some 1.5 million clones; over 95% were seen once. Study outcomes and limitations: Tissue TCR repertoires likely differ from these blood-only repertoires.

Concerning this clone: The antigen remains unidentified.

Investigators divided CD4+ cells into CD45RA+ naive and CD45RA-negative memory subsets. Sequenced: naive CD4+ T cells sorted from blood. Subset indicated: CD45RA+ positively selected. The TCR originated in a man aged 30-40 years in good health.

The CDR3 here is CASSLGGSDTQYF. In DNA form, the CDR3 reads TGTGCCAGCAGCTTGGGGGGTTCAGATACGCAGTATTTT. The gene calls are TRBV5-5 and TRBJ2-3; unclear D gene. Trimming shortened V by 0 bases and J by 4 bases, and 6 bases separated the two germline ends. The CDR3 has 13 residues. CDR1 and CDR2 from the germline V gene are SGHKS and YYEKEE (reference sequence).